The 24 T cell receptor beta chains below were found in one sample sequenced in a study of spatial heterogeneity in lung cancer. TCRdb reprocessed the 5' RACE reads via MiXCR and lists one record per CDR3 protein. The sample holds 35,000 to 55,000 distinct CDR3 sequences; 22% are singletons and the top ten take approximately 6.8%. Time point reported: blood at routine non-recurrence follow-up after resection. The sample was PBMCs, taken at follow-up. The receptors come from a female donor with early-stage non-small cell lung cancer.

V and J are TRBV6-1 and TRBJ2-7; D is uncertain. Germline V CDR1 and CDR2: MNHNS, SASEGT. The CDR3 has 12 residues. The V and J ends lost 6 bases and 3 bases respectively, with 9 bases between them. This CDR3 reads CASRKDFYEQYV. The DNA for the CDR3 is TGTGCCAGCAGGAAGGATTTCTACGAGCAGTACGTC.

The chain links TRBV25-1 to TRBJ2-1; D unresolved. This CDR3 region has 13 residues. Per the germline V gene, CDR1 is MGHDK and CDR2 is SYGVNS. V was trimmed by 6 bases and J by 1 base, leaving 7 bases between them. In DNA, the CDR3 is TGTGCCAGCAGGTTAGGGTCCTACAATGAGCAGTTCTTC. This sequence encodes CASRLGSYNEQFF.

This chain links TRBV6-1 with TRBJ1-5; the D is unclear. The V and J ends lost 8 bases and 0 bases respectively, with 14 bases between them. Germline V gives CDR1 MNHNS, CDR2 SASEGT. The CDR3 runs to 15 residues. CDR3 sequence reads: CASGRGIYSNQPQHF. CDR3 nucleotide sequence: TGTGCCAGCGGGCGAGGGATTTATAGCAATCAGCCCCAGCATTTT.

This clonotype was seen many times. The chain combines TRBV20-1 with TRBJ2-7; D may be TRBD1 (7 bases). The CDR3 consists of 12 residues. Trimming took off 6 bases at V and 5 bases at J, with 14 bases between the two ends. The germline gives CDR1 DFQATT, CDR2 SNEGSKA (reference sequence). CDR3 nucleotides: TGCAGTGCGAGGCAGGGGGAGGACGAGCAGTACTTC. Encoded protein: CSARQGEDEQYF.

This clonotype has ten or more counts. The chain has TRBV7-2 and TRBJ2-3; TRBD2 matches 8 bases. Germline CDR1 and CDR2: SGHTA and FQGNSA. This CDR3 is built from 14 residues. V lost 4 bases and J lost 6; bases outside the gene matches: 6. CDR3 nucleotide sequence: TGTGCCAGCAGCTCCCCGGGGGGGGCCGATACGCAGTATTTT. Its protein is CASSSPGGADTQYF.

The chain couples TRBV4-1 to TRBJ2-7; TRBD2 matches 11 bases. The junction had 6 bases not matched to a gene; V was cut back by 5 bases and J by 3 bases. Per the germline V gene, CDR1 is MGHRA and CDR2 is YSYEKL. The CDR3 loop spans 15 amino acids. The CDR3 region has the DNA TGCGCCAGCAGCACTCCCGGGACTAGCGGCTACGAGCAGTACTTC. Its protein is CASSTPGTSGYEQYF.

The CDR3 DNA reads TGTGCCAGCAGTTTAGGACAGGCCTCCGGCTACACCTTC. It is translated as CASSLGQASGYTF. The chain uses TRBV27 and TRBJ1-2; 7 bases match TRBD1. This CDR3 comprises 13 residues. The junction had 5 bases not matched to a gene; V was cut back by 2 bases and J by 8 bases. Germline V gene lookup returns CDR1 MNHEY and CDR2 SMNVEV (reference sequence).

This clonotype was seen at least ten times. The rearrangement links TRBV5-1 to TRBJ2-5; D is ambiguous. The length of the CDR3 is 14 residues. In germline, CDR1 is SGHRS, CDR2 YFSETQ. The V end lost 1 base, the J end lost 4 bases, and 11 bases lay between the germline ends. Written as DNA, the CDR3 is TGCGCCAGCAGCTTGTTCCGGACCGGAGAGACCCAGTACTTC. The encoded protein is CASSLFRTGETQYF.

This clonotype was seen at least ten times. The J gene is TRBJ1-1, the V gene TRBV5-1; possibly TRBD1 for D (6 bases). This CDR3 spans 13 amino acids. Germline CDR1 SGHRS, CDR2 YFSETQ. Trimming took 2 bases from V and 8 from J, leaving 13 bases between them. The CDR3 spells CASSFRGPTEAFF. CDR3 nucleotides: TGCGCCAGCAGCTTCAGGGGACCAACCGAAGCTTTCTTT.

In this sample, this clonotype turned up many times. The rearrangement links TRBV5-1 to TRBJ2-3, with D perhaps TRBD2 (6 bases). From germline, CDR1 is SGHRS and CDR2 YFSETQ. V lost 6 bases to trimming and J lost 5 bases, with 13 bases between them. The CDR3 has 13 amino acids. CDR3 sequence: CASTEVGGDTQYF. The CDR3 region has the DNA TGCGCCAGCACCGAGGTGGGAGGAGATACGCAGTATTTT.

This clonotype has more than one count but fewer than ten. J is TRBJ2-1 and V is TRBV2, with D perhaps TRBD1 (6 bases). Between the trimmed V and J ends, which lost 3 bases and 7 bases, there was a span of 19 bases. The CDR3 runs 16 residues. Germline loops: CDR1 SNHLY, CDR2 FYNNEI. In DNA, the CDR3 is TGTGCCAGCAGTGAGAATTTGGGGGCGCTAACTAATGAGCAGTTCTTC. This gives the protein CASSENLGALTNEQFF.

This clonotype showed up many times. V gene TRBV5-4 combines with J gene TRBJ2-3; the match to TRBD2 covers 8 bases. CDR3 length equals 16 residues. The trim removed 2 bases at V and 2 bases at J, leaving 7 bases unmatched. The germline V gene has CDR1 SGHNT and CDR2 YYREEE (reference sequence). In DNA, the CDR3 is TGTGCCAGCAGCTTAAGTAGCGGGACTAACACAGATACGCAGTATTTT. Translated, it gives CASSLSSGTNTDTQYF.

J is TRBJ2-7 and V is TRBV10-3; D uncertain. Trimming stripped 2 bases from V and 0 bases from J, with 8 bases between. CDR3 length: 14 amino acids. Germline V gene lookup returns CDR1 ENHRY and CDR2 SYGVKD. Here the CDR3 DNA reads TGTGCCATCAGTGAGGTTACCGGCTCCTACGAGCAGTACTTC. Translating it yields CAISEVTGSYEQYF.

This clonotype was recorded many times. One junction end does not reproduce the germline sequence, and a read error may be involved. The chain employs TRBV12-3 or TRBV12-4 and TRBJ2-1; 7 bases line up with TRBD2. The CDR3 has 11 amino acids. The CDR3 spells CASSQTGLFRF. DNA of the CDR3: TGTGCCAGCAGTCAAACGGGACTATTCAGGTTC.

There are many counts of this clonotype. The chain couples TRBV29-1 to TRBJ1-2; D unclear. CDR3 size: 14 residues. The germline V gene has CDR1 SQVTM and CDR2 ANQGSEA. V lost 1 base and J 0 bases, leaving 9 bases between the germline ends. In nucleotides, the CDR3 is TGCAGCGTTGAAGGGTTGGCGGCTAACTATGGCTACACCTTC. Translated, it gives CSVEGLAANYGYTF.

This clonotype was detected a few times. This chain uses TRBV6-6 with TRBJ2-7; the D gene is possibly TRBD2 (7 bases). V lost 6 bases to trimming and J lost 2 bases, with 17 bases between them. CDR1 and CDR2 (germline): MNHNY, SVGAGI (reference sequence). This CDR3 has 15 residues. The CDR3, as DNA: TGTGCCAGCAGCCTGGGGGGGGCTGGGGCCTACGAGCAGTACTTC. Encoded protein: CASSLGGAGAYEQYF.

This clonotype occurred a few times. The chain links TRBV7-2 to TRBJ2-7; 7 bases are a match to TRBD2. Germline trimming cut 4 bases from V and 3 bases from J; bases unmatched to any gene: 3. The germline V gene encodes CDR1 SGHTA and CDR2 FQGNSA. This CDR3 spans 13 amino acids. The CDR3: CASSWGGDYEQYF. The CDR3 nucleotides are TGTGCCAGCAGCTGGGGGGGGGACTACGAGCAGTACTTC.

This clonotype occurred a few times. The rearrangement links TRBV20-1 to TRBJ1-1, with TRBD1 identical over 7 bases. Germline values: CDR1 DFQATT, CDR2 SNEGSKA (reference sequence). J lost 7 bases, V lost 7 bases, and 12 bases had no gene match. The CDR3 length is 13 residues. The CDR3 coding sequence is TGCAGTGAACACCACACAGGGGCCCGTGAAGCTTTCTTT. Translated, it gives CSEHHTGAREAFF.

This chain joins TRBV6-5 and TRBJ2-1, with 8 bases lining up with TRBD2. The CDR3 extends over 13 amino acids. Germline V CDR1 and CDR2: MNHEY, SVGAGI. Trimming removed 7 bases from V and 10 bases from J; junction bases left unmatched: 9. Here the CDR3 DNA reads TGTGCCAGCATACCAGCGGGGGTTGGGGAGCAGTTCTTC. Residues: CASIPAGVGEQFF.

This chain joins TRBV19 and TRBJ1-5, with 10 bases lining up with TRBD1. Germline CDR1 is LNHDA and CDR2 is SQIVND (reference sequence). This CDR3 is 14 amino acids long. V shed 9 bases and J 5 bases; nucleotides not matched to a gene: 7. CDR3 in DNA: TGTGCCAGCGCGACAGGGGGCAATGATCAGCCCCAGCATTTT. Residues: CASATGGNDQPQHF.

This rearrangement joins TRBV10-2 to TRBJ2-1; 7 positions match TRBD1. This CDR3 is built from 15 residues. J was trimmed by 7 bases and V by 6 bases; bases with no gene match: 12. CDR1 WSHSY and CDR2 SAAADI come from the germline V gene. The CDR3 sequence: CASRITGDPMNEQFF. In DNA, the CDR3 is TGCGCCAGCAGGATTACAGGGGACCCCATGAATGAGCAGTTCTTC.

This clonotype was found many times. V gene TRBV10-3 combines with J gene TRBJ2-5; 8 bases are a match to TRBD1. The CDR3 extends over 14 amino acids. Losses at the gene ends were 5 bases for V and 2 bases for J; bases not matched to a gene: 4. Germline CDR1 is ENHRY and CDR2 is SYGVKD. Here the CDR3 DNA reads TGTGCCATCAGTTACGGGACAGGACAAGAGACCCAGTACTTC. As protein: CAISYGTGQETQYF.

This chain connects TRBV19 to TRBJ2-1; TRBD1 matches 10 bases. Trimming at V came to 4 bases and at J to 5 bases, leaving 2 bases not matched to a gene. Germline V CDR1 and CDR2: LNHDA, SQIVND (reference sequence). The CDR3 extends over 14 amino acids. This chain's CDR3 is CASSTGTGDNEQFF. The CDR3 nucleotides are TGTGCCAGTAGTACCGGGACAGGGGACAATGAGCAGTTCTTC.

This clonotype turned up a few times. A junction boundary mismatches the germline segment, possibly from a read error. This rearrangement joins TRBV15 to TRBJ2-1, with 12 bases fitting TRBD2. Per germline, CDR1 LNHNV and CDR2 YYDKDF (reference sequence). The CDR3 covers 16 residues. CDR3 DNA: TGTGCCACCAGCTCCCGCGGACTAGCGGGGTACAGTGAGCAGTTCTTC. It encodes CATSSRGLAGYSEQFF. Full variable domain (missing parts from reference TRBV15 and TRBJ2-1): DAMVIQNPRYQVTQFGKPVTLSCSQTLNHNVMYWYQQKSSQAPKLLFHYYDKDFNNEADTPDNFQSRRPNTSFCFLDIRSPGLGDTAMYLCATSSRGLAGYSEQFFGPGTRLTVL.